The 9 T cell receptor beta chains below were found in one sample sequenced in a study of blood T cells in healthy people across ages. For the second PCR, which ran for 7 to 11 cycles, a sample-barcoded 5' primer and a J-beta primer mix were used. Each CDR3 protein gets one entry after TCRdb re-called the 5' RACE reads with MiXCR. The table includes some 1 million distinct CDR3 sequences, 35% to 55% detected once. Sequencing was done on a sample of blood. The receptors derive from a woman aged 55-70 years in good health.

The chain has TRBV6-5 and TRBJ2-3; D tentatively fits TRBD1 or TRBD2 (5 bases each). V was pared by 6 bases and J by 10 bases, with 14 bases between. Germline loops: CDR1 MNHEY, CDR2 SVGAGI. The CDR3 covers 12 residues. DNA for the CDR3: TGTGCCAGCAGAGATCGAGGGGTCGCGCAGTATTTT. Translating gives CASRDRGVAQYF.

The V call is TRBV6-1, the J call TRBJ2-4, with TRBD2 identical over 13 bases. Judging by the DNA end, TRBJ2-7 fits better; the J call may be wrong. Germline V gene sequence: CDR1 MNHNS, CDR2 SASEGT. The CDR3 spans 17 residues. The CDR3 nucleotides are TGTGCCAGCAGCCGAACTAGCGGGAGGGCCATCCCCTACGAGCAGTACTTC. Its translation is CASSRTSGRAIPYEQYF.

The rearrangement uses TRBV5-6 and TRBJ2-7; TRBD2 matches at 7 bases. J was trimmed by 5 bases and V by 5 bases; bases with no gene match: 7. Germline assignment: CDR1 SGHDT and CDR2 YYEEEE. This CDR3 comprises 13 residues. This CDR3 is CASRPLAGDEQYF. Here the CDR3 DNA reads TGTGCCAGCAGACCGCTGGCGGGAGACGAGCAGTACTTC. Together with reference TRBV5-6 and TRBJ2-7, the CDR3 gives the full variable domain: DAGVTQSPTHLIKTRGQQVTLRCSPKSGHDTVSWYQQALGQGPQFIFQYYEEEERQRGNFPDRFSGHQFPNYSSELNVNALLLGDSALYLCASRPLAGDEQYFGPGTRLTVT.

V and J are TRBV20-1 and TRBJ2-1, with TRBD2 matching over 10 bases. The CDR3 runs 13 residues. V lost 2 bases, J lost 9 bases, and 4 bases stayed unmatched. Per the germline V gene, CDR1 is DFQATT and CDR2 is SNEGSKA (reference sequence). The CDR3 here is CSARLAGVREQFF. The CDR3 DNA is TGCAGTGCTAGACTAGCGGGAGTACGTGAGCAGTTCTTC.

The chain carries TRBV15 and TRBJ2-3; D not certain. The CDR3 loop spans 14 amino acids. Germline CDR1 is LNHNV and CDR2 is YYDKDF (reference sequence). V lost 4 bases and J 1 base, leaving 9 bases between the germline ends. The CDR3 DNA follows: TGTGCCACCAGCACGGAACGGGGCACAGATACGCAGTATTTT. It yields the protein CATSTERGTDTQYF. Using reference TRBV15 and TRBJ2-3 for the parts outside the CDR3, the full variable domain is DAMVIQNPRYQVTQFGKPVTLSCSQTLNHNVMYWYQQKSSQAPKLLFHYYDKDFNNEADTPDNFQSRRPNTSFCFLDIRSPGLGDTAMYLCATSTERGTDTQYFGPGTRLTVL.

The J gene is TRBJ1-4, the V gene TRBV2; no clear D. The CDR3 totals 12 residues. V lost 6 bases and J 8 bases, leaving 10 bases between the germline ends. Germline V lookup: CDR1 SNHLY, CDR2 FYNNEI. The CDR3 coding sequence is TGTGCCAGCAGGGGAGGACGAGAAAAACTGTTTTTT. It codes for CASRGGREKLFF.

The CDR3 DNA reads TGTGCCAGCAGCTTAGCAGGGGGGAGGAACTATGGCTACACCTTC. Translation gives CASSLAGGRNYGYTF. V gene TRBV11-2 combines with J gene TRBJ1-2, with 7 positions matching TRBD1. CDR3 length equals 15 residues. From germline, CDR1 is SGHAT and CDR2 FQNNGV. V gave up 1 base and J gave up 2 bases; unmatched junction bases: 4.

This CDR3 reads CASSDLTGITGELFF. DNA for the CDR3: TGCGCCAGCAGTGACCTTACAGGGATCACCGGGGAGCTGTTTTTT. The rearrangement uses TRBV10-2 and TRBJ2-2; D may be TRBD1 (6 bases). Germline V CDR1 and CDR2: WSHSY, SAAADI. The V end lost 3 bases, the J end lost 4 bases, and 12 bases lay between the germline ends. This CDR3 is built from 15 residues.

This clonotype has only a few counts. The V gene is TRBV6-2 or TRBV6-3, the J gene TRBJ2-5, with 12 bases aligning to TRBD2. With the DNA end fitting TRBJ2-7 better, the J assignment may be wrong. Germline V gene lookup returns CDR1 MNHEY and CDR2 SVGEGT. This CDR3 spans 15 amino acids. CDR3 protein: CASSPLAGGRYEQYF. CDR3 sequence (DNA): TGTGCCAGCAGCCCTCTAGCGGGAGGGCGCTACGAGCAGTACTTC.